This TCR beta chain was identified during a study of blood T cell repertoires in COVID-19. Turning to the study itself: The United States, Italy and Spain provided the acute and convalescent COVID-19 samples.

The V segment lost 1 base and the J segment 0 bases; nucleotides outside the gene matches: 6. The CDR3 extends over 17 amino acids. CDR1 is SGHVS, CDR2 FQNEAQ, per germline. Original methodology: Reference gene primer amplification yielded estimated nucleated cell counts. Using immunoSEQ multiplex PCR, the repertoire was profiled, and TCRdb retains in-frame clones only, with some absent. Clone size and V and J calls were adopted from that table, with D and trimming inferred from the DNA. The profile covers 95,000 to 150,000 clones, with under 90% appearing a single time and 4% to 5.5% taken by the ten largest.

This TCR came from a woman in her seventies with acute or convalescent COVID-19. The chain combines TRBV7-8 with TRBJ2-5, with 9 bases lining up with TRBD2. Sequences were obtained from peripheral blood. DNA of the CDR3: TGTGCCAGCAGCTTAGATAAGCGGGGGGCCAACCAAGAGACCCAGTACTTC. It codes for CASSLDKRGANQETQYF. Using reference TRBV7-8 and TRBJ2-5 for the parts outside the CDR3, the full variable domain is GAGVSQSPRYKVAKRGQDVALRCDPISGHVSLFWYQQALGQGPEFLTYFQNEAQLDKSGLPSDRFFAERPEGSVSTLKIQRTQQEDSAVYLCASSLDKRGANQETQYFGPGTRLLVL.